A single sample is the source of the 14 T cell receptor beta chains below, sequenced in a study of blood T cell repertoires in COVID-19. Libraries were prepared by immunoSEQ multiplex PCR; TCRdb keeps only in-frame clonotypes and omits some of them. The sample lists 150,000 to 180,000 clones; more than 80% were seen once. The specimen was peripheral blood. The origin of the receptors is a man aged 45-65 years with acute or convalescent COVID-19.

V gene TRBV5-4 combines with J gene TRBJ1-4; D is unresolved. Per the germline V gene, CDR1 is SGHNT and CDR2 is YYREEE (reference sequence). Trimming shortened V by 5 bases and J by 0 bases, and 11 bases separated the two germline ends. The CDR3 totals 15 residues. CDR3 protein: CASSRATATNEKLFF. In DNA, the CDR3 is TGTGCCAGCAGTCGCGCCACTGCAACTAATGAAAAACTGTTTTTT.

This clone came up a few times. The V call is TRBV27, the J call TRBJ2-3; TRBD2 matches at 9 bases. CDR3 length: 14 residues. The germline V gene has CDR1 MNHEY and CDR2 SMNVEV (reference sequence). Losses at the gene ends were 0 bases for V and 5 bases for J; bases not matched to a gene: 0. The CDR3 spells CASSLSLAGDTQYF. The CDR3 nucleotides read TGTGCCAGCAGTTTATCACTAGCGGGAGATACGCAGTATTTT.

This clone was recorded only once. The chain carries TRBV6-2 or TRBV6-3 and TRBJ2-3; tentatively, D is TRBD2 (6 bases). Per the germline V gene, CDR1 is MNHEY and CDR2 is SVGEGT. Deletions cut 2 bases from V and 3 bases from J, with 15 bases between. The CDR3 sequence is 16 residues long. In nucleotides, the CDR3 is TGTGCCAGCAGTTACGGCCGCCGGGCGGGAACAGATACGCAGTATTTT. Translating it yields CASSYGRRAGTDTQYF.

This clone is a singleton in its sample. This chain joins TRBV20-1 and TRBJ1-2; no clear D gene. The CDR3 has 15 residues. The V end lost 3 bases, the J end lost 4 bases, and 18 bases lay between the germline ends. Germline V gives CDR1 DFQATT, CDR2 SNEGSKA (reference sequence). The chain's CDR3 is CSASSREVGSYGYTF. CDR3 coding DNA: TGCAGTGCTAGTTCCCGGGAGGTTGGGAGCTATGGCTACACCTTC.

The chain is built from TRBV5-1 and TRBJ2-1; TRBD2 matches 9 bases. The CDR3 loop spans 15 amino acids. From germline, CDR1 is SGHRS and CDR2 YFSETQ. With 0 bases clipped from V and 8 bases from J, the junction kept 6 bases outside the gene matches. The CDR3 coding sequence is TGCGCCAGCAGCTTGGTAGTAGCGGGAGACTATGAGCAGTTCTTC. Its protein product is CASSLVVAGDYEQFF.

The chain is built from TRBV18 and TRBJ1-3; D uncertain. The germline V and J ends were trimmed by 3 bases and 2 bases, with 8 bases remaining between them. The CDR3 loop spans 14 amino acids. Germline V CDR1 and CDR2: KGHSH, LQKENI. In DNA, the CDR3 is TGTGCCAGCTCACCGAGGGAAGCTGGAAACACCATATATTTT. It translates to CASSPREAGNTIYF.

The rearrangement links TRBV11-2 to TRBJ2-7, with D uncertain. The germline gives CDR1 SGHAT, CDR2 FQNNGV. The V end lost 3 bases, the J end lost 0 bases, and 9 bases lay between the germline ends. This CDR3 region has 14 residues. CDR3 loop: CASSFDTYSYEQYF. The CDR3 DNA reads TGTGCCAGCAGCTTCGACACCTACTCCTACGAGCAGTACTTC.

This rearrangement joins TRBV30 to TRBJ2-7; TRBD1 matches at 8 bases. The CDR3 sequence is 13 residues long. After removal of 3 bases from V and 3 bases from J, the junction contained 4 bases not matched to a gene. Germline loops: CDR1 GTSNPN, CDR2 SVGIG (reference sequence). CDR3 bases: TGTGCCTGGAGGCAGGGGGCGATCTACGAGCAGTACTTC. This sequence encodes CAWRQGAIYEQYF.

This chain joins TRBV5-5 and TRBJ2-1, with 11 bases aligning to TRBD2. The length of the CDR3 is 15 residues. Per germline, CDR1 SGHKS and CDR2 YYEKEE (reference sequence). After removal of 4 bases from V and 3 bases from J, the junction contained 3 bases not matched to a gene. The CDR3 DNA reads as TGTGCCAGCAGCATCACTAGCGGGAGCTACAATGAGCAGTTCTTC. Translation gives CASSITSGSYNEQFF.

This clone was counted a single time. The CDR3 spells CASSQEPTNTEAFF. The CDR3 nucleotides are TGCGCCAGCAGCCAAGAGCCTACGAACACTGAAGCTTTCTTT. The chain joins TRBV4-3 to TRBJ1-1; D remains unclear. The CDR3 is 14 amino acids. Germline V gene lookup returns CDR1 LGHNA and CDR2 YSLEER. With 0 bases removed from V and 1 base from J, the gap between germline ends came to 6 bases.

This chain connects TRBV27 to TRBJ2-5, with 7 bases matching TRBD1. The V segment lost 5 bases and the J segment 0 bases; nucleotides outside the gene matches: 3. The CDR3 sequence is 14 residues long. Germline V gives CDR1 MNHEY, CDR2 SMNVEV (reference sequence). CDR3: CASSIQGNQETQYF. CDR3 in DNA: TGTGCCAGCAGTATACAGGGGAACCAAGAGACCCAGTACTTC.

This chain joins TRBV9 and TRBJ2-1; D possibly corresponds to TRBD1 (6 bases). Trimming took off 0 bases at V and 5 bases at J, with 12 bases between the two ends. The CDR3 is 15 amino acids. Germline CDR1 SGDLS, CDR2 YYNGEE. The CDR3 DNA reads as TGTGCCAGCAGCGTAGGGGCAGGGGCGAACAATGAGCAGTTCTTC. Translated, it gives CASSVGAGANNEQFF.

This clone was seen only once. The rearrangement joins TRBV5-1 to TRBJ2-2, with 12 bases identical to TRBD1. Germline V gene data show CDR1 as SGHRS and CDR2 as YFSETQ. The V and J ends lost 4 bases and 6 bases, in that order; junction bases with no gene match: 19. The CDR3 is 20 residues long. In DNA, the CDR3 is TGCGCCAGCAGCCCCCGCGGGGGGGACAGGGGGCTCAAGAGTGCCGGGGAGCTGTTTTTT. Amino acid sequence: CASSPRGGDRGLKSAGELFF.

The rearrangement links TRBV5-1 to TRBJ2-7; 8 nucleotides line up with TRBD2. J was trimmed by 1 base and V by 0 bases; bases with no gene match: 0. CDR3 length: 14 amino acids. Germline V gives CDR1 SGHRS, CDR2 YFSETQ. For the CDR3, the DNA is TGCGCCAGCAGCTTGGCGGGGGGGTCCTACGAGCAGTACGTC. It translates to CASSLAGGSYEQYV.